This T cell receptor beta chain was observed in a study of T cells in Graves' hyperthyroidism and ophthalmopathy. This clonotype has a count of ten or more. Its cognate antigen is unknown. Amplification yielded TCR beta CDR3 regions, with RNA transcripts as the source. Using the HTBI primer set, a first-round RT-PCR was run on the TCR CDR3. TCRdb reprocessed the multiplex PCR reads via MiXCR and lists one record per CDR3 protein. The table records around 110,000 distinct CDR3 sequences, about a sixth of them present only once. Researchers barred patients who had uncontrolled infection, other autoimmune disease, pregnancy or lactation. Cells are PBMCs isolated from 10 ml of fresh blood. The CDR3 loop spans 14 amino acids. Germline V gives CDR1 LNHNV, CDR2 YYDKDF (reference sequence). With 9 bases clipped from V and 3 bases from J, the junction kept 5 bases outside the gene matches. Study-wide results and limits: Most clonotypes that expanded in the thyroid above 0.001 also showed up in blood. The model identified upcoming ophthalmopathy a median approximately six months ahead of onset.

V is TRBV15 and J is TRBJ1-6; 7 bases map to TRBD1. The source material was blood. The sequence derives from a woman aged 45-65 years with Graves' hyperthyroidism. The CDR3 region has the DNA TGTGCCACAGCGACAGGGATCTATAATTCACCCCTCCACTTT. Amino acids: CATATGIYNSPLHF.